This T cell receptor (beta chain) comes out of a study of CD8+CD57+ T cells in acquired aplastic anemia. The wider study: Yields of DNA that came from sorted CD4+ and CD8+ cells averaged 3.2 ug.

Individuals selected for sequencing had exhibited CD8+CD57+ cell expansion on flow cytometry. Diagnosis of severe acquired aplastic anemia applied to all patients. By the time of blood sampling, patients had still received no therapy. This clonotype was seen many times. Genomic DNA templated the TCR beta VDJ and CDR3 profiling. One entry per CDR3 protein results from TCRdb running MiXCR on the reads. The sample has about 180,000 distinct CDR3 sequences, around half seen once. The CDR3 covers 15 residues. Germline values: CDR1 SGDLS, CDR2 YYNGEE. Deletions cut 5 bases from V and 0 bases from J, with 13 bases between.

The V gene is TRBV9, the J gene TRBJ2-3; D may correspond to TRBD1 or TRBD2 (5 bases each). The sequencing input was sorted CD4+, CD8+, or CD8+CD57+ T cells (not recorded which) from PBMCs. The clonotype comes from a human donor with aplastic anemia. DNA of the CDR3: TGTGCCAGCAGTGACGGGGCCTCTAGCACAGATACGCAGTATTTT. This encodes CASSDGASSTDTQYF.